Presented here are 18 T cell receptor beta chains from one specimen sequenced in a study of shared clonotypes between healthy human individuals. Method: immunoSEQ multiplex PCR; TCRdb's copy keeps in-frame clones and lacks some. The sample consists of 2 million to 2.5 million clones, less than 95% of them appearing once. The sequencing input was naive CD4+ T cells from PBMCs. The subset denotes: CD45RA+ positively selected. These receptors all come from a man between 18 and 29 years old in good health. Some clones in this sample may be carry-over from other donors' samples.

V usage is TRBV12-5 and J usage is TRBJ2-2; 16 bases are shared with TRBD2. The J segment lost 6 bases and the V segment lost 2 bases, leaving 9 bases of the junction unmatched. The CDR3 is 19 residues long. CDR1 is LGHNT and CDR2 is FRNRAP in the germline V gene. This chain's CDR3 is CASGLPRGLAGGRAGELFF. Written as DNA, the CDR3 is TGTGCTAGTGGTTTGCCCCGGGGACTAGCGGGAGGGCGAGCCGGGGAGCTGTTTTTT.

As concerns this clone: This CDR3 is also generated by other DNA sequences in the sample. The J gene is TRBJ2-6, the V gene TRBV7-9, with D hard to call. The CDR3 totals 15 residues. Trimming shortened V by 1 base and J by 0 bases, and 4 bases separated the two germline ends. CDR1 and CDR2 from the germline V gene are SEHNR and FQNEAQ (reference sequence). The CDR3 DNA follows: TGTGCCAGCAGCTTAGGACTCTCTGGGGCCAACGTCCTGACTTTC. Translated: CASSLGLSGANVLTF.

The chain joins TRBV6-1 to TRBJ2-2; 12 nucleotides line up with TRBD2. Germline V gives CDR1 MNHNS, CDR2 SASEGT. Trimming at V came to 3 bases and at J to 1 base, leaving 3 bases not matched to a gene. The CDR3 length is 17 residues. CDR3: CASSDGLAGLNTGELFF. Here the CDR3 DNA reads TGTGCCAGCAGTGATGGACTAGCGGGACTGAACACCGGGGAGCTGTTTTTT.

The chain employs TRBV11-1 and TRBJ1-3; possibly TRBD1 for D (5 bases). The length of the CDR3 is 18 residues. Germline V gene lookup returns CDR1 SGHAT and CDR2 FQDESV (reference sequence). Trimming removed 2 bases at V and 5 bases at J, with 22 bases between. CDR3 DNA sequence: TGTGCCAGCAGCTTACAGAATTTACAGGACCTTCGGAGAAACACCATATATTTT. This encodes CASSLQNLQDLRRNTIYF.

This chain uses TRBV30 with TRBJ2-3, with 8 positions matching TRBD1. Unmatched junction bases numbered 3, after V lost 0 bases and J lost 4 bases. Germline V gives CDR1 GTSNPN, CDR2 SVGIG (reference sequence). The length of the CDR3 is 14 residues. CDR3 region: CAWSVRQGPDTQYF. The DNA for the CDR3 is TGTGCCTGGAGTGTCCGACAGGGGCCAGATACGCAGTATTTT. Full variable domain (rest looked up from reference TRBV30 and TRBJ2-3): SQTIHQWPATLVQPVGSPLSLECTVEGTSNPNLYWYRQAAGRGLQLLFYSVGIGQISSEVPQNLSASRPQDRQFILSSKKLLLSDSGFYLCAWSVRQGPDTQYFGPGTRLTVL.

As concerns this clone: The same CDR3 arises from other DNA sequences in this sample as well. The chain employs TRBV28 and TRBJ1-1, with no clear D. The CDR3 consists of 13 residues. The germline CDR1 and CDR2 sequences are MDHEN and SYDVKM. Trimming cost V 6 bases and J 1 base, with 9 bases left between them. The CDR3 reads CASSLSGNTEAFF. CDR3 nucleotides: TGTGCCAGCAGCCTATCAGGGAACACTGAAGCTTTCTTT.

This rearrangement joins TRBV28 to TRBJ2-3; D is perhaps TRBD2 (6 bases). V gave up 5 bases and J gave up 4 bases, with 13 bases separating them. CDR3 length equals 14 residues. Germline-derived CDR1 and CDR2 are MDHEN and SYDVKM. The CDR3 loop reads CASSRGLLSDTQYF. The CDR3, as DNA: TGTGCCAGCAGTCGGGGACTGTTGTCAGATACGCAGTATTTT.

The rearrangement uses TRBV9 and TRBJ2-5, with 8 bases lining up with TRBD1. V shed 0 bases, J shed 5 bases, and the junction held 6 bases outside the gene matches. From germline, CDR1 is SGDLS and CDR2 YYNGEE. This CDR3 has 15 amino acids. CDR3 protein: CASSVGPGGRETQYF. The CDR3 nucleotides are TGTGCCAGCAGCGTAGGTCCAGGGGGCAGGGAGACCCAGTACTTC.

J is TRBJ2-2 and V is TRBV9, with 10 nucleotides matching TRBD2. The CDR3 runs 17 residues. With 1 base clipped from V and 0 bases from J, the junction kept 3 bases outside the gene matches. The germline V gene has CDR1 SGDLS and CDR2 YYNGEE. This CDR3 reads CASSVWLAGANTGELFF. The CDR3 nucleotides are TGTGCCAGCAGCGTATGGCTAGCGGGGGCGAACACCGGGGAGCTGTTTTTT. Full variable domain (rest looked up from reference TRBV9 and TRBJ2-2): DSGVTQTPKHLITATGQRVTLRCSPRSGDLSVYWYQQSLDQGLQFLIQYYNGEERAKGNILERFSAQQFPDLHSELNLSSLELGDSALYFCASSVWLAGANTGELFFGEGSRLTVL.

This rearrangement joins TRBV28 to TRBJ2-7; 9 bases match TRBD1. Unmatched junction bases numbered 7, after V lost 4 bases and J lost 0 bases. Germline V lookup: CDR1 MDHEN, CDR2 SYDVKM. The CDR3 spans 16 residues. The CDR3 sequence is CASSSTGTGSSYEQYF. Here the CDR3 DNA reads TGTGCCAGCAGTTCTACCGGGACAGGGAGCTCCTACGAGCAGTACTTC.

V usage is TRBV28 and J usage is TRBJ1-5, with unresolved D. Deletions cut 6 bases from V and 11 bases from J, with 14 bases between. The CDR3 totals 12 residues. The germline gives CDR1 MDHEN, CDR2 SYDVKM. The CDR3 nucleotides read TGTGCCAGCAGCCGCGGAACACGGACCCAGCATTTT. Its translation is CASSRGTRTQHF.

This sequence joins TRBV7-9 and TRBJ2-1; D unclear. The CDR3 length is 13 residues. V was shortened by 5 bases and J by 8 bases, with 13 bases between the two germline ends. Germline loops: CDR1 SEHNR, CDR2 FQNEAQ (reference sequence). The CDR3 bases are TGTGCCAGCAGCCACGGGCCAGAGTATGAGCAGTTCTTC. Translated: CASSHGPEYEQFF.

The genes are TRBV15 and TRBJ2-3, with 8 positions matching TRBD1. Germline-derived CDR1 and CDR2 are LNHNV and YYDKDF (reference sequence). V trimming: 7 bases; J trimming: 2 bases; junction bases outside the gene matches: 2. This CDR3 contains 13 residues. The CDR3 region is CATNQGATDTQYF. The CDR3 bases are TGTGCCACCAACCAGGGGGCCACAGATACGCAGTATTTT.

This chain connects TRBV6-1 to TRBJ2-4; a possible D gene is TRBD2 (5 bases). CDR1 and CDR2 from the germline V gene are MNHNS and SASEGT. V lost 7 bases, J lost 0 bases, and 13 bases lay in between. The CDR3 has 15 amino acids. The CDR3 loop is CASTISGSAKNIQYF. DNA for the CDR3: TGTGCCAGCACTATAAGCGGATCAGCCAAAAACATTCAGTACTTC.

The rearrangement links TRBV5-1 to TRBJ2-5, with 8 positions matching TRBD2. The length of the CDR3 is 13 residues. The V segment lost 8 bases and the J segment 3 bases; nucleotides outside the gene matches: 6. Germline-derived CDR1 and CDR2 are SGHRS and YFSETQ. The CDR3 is CASSGGDKETQYF. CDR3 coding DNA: TGCGCCAGTTCGGGAGGGGACAAAGAGACCCAGTACTTC.

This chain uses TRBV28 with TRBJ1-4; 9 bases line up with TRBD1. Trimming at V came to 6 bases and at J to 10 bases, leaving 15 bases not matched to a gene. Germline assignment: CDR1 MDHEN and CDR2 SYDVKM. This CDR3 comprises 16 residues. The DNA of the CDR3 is TGTGCCAGCAGACCCTGGGGGGACAGGGAGGGAAGAAAACTGTTTTTT. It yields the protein CASRPWGDREGRKLFF.

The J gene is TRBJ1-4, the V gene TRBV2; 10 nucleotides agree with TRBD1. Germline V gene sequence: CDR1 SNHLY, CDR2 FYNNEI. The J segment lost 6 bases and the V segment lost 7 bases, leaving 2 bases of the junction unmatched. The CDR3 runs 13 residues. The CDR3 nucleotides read TGTGCCAGCAACGACAGGGGGCATGAAAAACTGTTTTTT. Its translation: CASNDRGHEKLFF.

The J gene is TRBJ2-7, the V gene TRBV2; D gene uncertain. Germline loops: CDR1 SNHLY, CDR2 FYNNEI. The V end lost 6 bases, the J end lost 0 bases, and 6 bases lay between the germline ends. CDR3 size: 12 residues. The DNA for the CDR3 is TGTGCCAGCAGCGCGCACTCCTACGAGCAGTACTTC. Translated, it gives CASSAHSYEQYF.